This TCR beta chain is from a study of cytomegalovirus exposure and HLA in healthy donors. To note about this clone: Its antigen is still unknown.

Study observations and caveats: Most subjects had HLA-A and HLA-B alleles reportedly predicted accurately by TCR beta sequences. Among TCR beta chains, those listed as cytomegalovirus-associated numbered over 150. Later analysis associated a missense DCLRE1C variant with TCR beta V- and J-gene trimming.

The PCR made use of 60 Vbeta and 13 Jbeta primers. TCRdb's copy holds only in-frame clones and misses some; the assay was immunoSEQ multiplex PCR. The sample yields 130,000 to 150,000 clones, around 74% seen once. The receptor was derived from a man in his late teens or twenties in good health and CMV-seropositive. The source material was PBMCs.

The chain's CDR3 is CSAPGGGLKHF. As DNA, the CDR3 is TGCAGTGCCCCCGGAGGGGGACTAAAGCATTTT. The chain carries TRBV20-1 and TRBJ1-5, with TRBD1 as a possible D gene (6 bases). V gave up 6 bases and J gave up 14 bases, with 17 bases separating them. Germline lookup yields CDR1 DFQATT and CDR2 SNEGSKA (reference sequence). This CDR3 has 11 residues.